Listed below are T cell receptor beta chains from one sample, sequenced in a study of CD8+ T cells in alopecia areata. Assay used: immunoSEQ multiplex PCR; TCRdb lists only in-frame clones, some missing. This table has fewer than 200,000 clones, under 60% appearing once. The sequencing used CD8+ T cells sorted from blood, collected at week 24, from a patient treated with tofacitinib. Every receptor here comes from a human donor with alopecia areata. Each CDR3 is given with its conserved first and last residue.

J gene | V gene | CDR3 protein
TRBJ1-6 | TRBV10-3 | CAISESRNSPLHF
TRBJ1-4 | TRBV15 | CATSREGLTGEKLFF
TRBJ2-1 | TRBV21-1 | CASSLGQGGHNEQFF
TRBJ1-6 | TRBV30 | CAWRPGTGELTLHF
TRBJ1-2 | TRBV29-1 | CSVEHRVRRGYTF
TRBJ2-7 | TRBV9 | CASSAWGTGTYEQYF
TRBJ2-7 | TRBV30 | CAWSGQGVGQYF
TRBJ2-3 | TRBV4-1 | CASSQARQDGTDTQYF
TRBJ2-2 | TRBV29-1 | CSVESGTGELFF
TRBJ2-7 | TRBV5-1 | CASSPGTGEEQYF
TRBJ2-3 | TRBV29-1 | CSVEGGRTDTQYF
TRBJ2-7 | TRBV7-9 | CASSLNQAYEQYF
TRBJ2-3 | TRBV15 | CATAHPGNTDTQYF
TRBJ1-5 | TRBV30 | CAWGANQPQHF
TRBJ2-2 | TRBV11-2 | CASSEGANTGELFF
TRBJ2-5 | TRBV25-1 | CASSELMTGEETQYF
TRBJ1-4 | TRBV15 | CATSRSLFF
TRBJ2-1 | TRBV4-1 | CASSQQGGNEQFF
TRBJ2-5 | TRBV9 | CASSDHRAGGPKTQYF
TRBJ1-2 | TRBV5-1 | CASSGEGANYGYTF
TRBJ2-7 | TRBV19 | CASSTGGSEQYF
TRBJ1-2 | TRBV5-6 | CASSLVSGYTF
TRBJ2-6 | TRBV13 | CASSPGTGESTGANVLTF
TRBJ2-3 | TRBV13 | CASSKNGASQYF
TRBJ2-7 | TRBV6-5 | CASSYSKQYQDEQYF
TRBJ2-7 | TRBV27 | CASSRDRGPNEQYF